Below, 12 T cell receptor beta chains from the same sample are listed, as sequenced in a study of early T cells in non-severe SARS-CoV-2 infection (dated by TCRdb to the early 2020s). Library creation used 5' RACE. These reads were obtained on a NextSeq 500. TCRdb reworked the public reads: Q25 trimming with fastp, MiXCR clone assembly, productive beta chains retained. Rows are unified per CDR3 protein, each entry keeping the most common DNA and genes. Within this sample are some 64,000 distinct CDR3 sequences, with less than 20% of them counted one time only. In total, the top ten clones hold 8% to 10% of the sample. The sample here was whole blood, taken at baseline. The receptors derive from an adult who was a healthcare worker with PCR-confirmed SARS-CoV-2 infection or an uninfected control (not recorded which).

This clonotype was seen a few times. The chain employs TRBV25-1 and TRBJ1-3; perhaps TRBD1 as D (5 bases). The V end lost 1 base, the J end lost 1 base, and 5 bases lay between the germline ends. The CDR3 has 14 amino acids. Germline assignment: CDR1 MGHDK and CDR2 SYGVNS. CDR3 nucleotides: TGTGCCAGCAGTGAATCAGGGTCTGGAAACACCATATATTTT. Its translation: CASSESGSGNTIYF.

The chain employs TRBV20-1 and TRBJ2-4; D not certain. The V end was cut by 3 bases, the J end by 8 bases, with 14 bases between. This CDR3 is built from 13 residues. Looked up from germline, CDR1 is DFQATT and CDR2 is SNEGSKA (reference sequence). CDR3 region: CSASNPDRDIQYF. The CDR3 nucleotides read TGCAGTGCTAGTAACCCGGATAGGGACATTCAGTACTTC.

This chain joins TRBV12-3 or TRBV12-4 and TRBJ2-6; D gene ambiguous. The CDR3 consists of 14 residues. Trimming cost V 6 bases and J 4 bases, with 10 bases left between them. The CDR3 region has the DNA TGTGCCAGCAGCCCTGCTCGCGGGGCCAACGTCCTGACTTTC. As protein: CASSPARGANVLTF.

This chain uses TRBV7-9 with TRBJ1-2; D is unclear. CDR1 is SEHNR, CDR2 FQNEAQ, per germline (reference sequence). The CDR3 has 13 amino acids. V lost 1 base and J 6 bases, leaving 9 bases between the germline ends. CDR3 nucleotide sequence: TGTGCCAGCAGCTTAGAACCGCATCATGGCTACACCTTC. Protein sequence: CASSLEPHHGYTF.

The CDR3 spells CASKGQGYEQYF. The CDR3 DNA is TGTGCCAGCAAGGGGCAGGGCTACGAGCAGTACTTC. The chain couples TRBV12-3 or TRBV12-4 to TRBJ2-7, with a possible D match to TRBD1 (5 bases). CDR3 length equals 12 residues. Trimming took off 7 bases at V and 3 bases at J, with 10 bases between the two ends.

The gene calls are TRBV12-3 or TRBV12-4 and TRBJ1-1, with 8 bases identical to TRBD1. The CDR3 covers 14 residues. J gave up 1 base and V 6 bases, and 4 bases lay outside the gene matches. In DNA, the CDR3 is TGTGCCAGCAGCAGCGGACAGGGGAACACTGAAGCTTTCTTT. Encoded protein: CASSSGQGNTEAFF.

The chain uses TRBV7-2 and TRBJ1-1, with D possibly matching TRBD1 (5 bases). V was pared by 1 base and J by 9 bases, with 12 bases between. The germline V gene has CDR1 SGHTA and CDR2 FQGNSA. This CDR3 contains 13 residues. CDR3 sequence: CASSLVGGRKAFF. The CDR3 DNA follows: TGTGCCAGCAGCTTAGTTGGGGGGAGGAAAGCTTTCTTT. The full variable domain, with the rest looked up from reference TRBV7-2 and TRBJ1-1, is GAGVSQSPSNKVTEKGKDVELRCDPISGHTALYWYRQSLGQGLEFLIYFQGNSAPDKSGLPSDRFSAERTGGSVSTLTIQRTQQEDSAVYLCASSLVGGRKAFFGQGTRLTVV.

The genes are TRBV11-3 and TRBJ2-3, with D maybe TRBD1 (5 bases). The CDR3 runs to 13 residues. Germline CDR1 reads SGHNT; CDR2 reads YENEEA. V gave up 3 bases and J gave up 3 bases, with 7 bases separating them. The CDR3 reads CASSFKGTDTQYF. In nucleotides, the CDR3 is TGTGCCAGCAGCTTTAAGGGGACAGATACGCAGTATTTT.

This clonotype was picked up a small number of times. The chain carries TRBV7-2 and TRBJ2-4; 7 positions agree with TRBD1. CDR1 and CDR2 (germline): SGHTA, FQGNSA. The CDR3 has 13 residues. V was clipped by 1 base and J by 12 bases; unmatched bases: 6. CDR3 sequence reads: CASSLDLAGGQYF. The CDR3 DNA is TGTGCCAGCAGCTTAGATTTGGCAGGGGGTCAGTACTTC.

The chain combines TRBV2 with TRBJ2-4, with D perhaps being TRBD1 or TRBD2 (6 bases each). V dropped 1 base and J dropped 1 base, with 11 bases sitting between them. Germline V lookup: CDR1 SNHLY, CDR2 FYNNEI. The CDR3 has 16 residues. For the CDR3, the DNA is TGTGCCAGCAGTGAAGGGGGGGCCCTGGCCAAAAACATTCAGTACTTC. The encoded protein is CASSEGGALAKNIQYF.

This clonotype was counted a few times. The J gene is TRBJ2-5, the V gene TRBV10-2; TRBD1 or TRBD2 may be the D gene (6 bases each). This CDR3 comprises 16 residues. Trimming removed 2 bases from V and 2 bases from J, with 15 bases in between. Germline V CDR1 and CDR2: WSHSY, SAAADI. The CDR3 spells CASSEIGGIGQETQYF. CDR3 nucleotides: TGCGCCAGCAGTGAGATAGGGGGGATAGGTCAAGAGACCCAGTACTTC.

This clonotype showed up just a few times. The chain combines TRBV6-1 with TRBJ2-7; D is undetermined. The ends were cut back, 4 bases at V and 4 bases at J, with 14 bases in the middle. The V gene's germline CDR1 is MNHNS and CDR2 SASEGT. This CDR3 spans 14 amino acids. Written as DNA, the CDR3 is TGTGCCAGCAGTGTTACCGCAAAGTCGTACGAGCAGTACTTC. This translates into CASSVTAKSYEQYF.